The 19 T cell receptor beta chains in this list originate from one sample, sequenced in a study of molecular identifiers for immune sequencing clone quantification. MiXCR, run by TCRdb on the PCR reads, gives a single entry per CDR3 protein. The sample has about 70,000 distinct CDR3 sequences, approximately 18% seen once; the top ten hold roughly 1.5%. Sequenced: naive CD8+ T cells from blood, with Jurkat cell RNA spiked in. Subset meaning: FACS-sorted CD8+CD4-CCR7+CD45RA+ naive T cells. The receptors stem from a human donor in good health. Some libraries in this study had Jurkat cell RNA spiked in.

This clonotype was picked up many times. The CDR3 nucleotides read TGTGCCAGCAGCTCACTTTTAGAAGAGACCCAGTACTTC. Encoded protein: CASSSLLEETQYF. The chain has TRBV7-9 and TRBJ2-5; D is unclear. Germline V gives CDR1 SEHNR, CDR2 FQNEAQ (reference sequence). This CDR3 comprises 13 residues. V lost 4 bases and J lost 3, with 9 bases in between.

This clonotype has ten or more counts. The chain recombines TRBV10-3 with TRBJ2-2, with TRBD2 as a possible D gene (5 bases). This CDR3 has 16 amino acids. Germline V gene data show CDR1 as ENHRY and CDR2 as SYGVKD. The V and J ends lost 0 bases and 2 bases respectively, with 10 bases between them. The CDR3 reads CAISESASPNTGELFF. The DNA for the CDR3 is TGTGCCATCAGTGAGTCTGCTAGCCCTAACACCGGGGAGCTGTTTTTT.

This clonotype came up many times. The chain uses TRBV19 and TRBJ1-1; 8 positions match TRBD1. After removal of 0 bases from V and 5 bases from J, the junction contained 8 bases not matched to a gene. CDR3 size: 16 residues. Looked up from germline, CDR1 is LNHDA and CDR2 is SQIVND (reference sequence). The CDR3 region is CASSIDQGAFRTEAFF. CDR3 nucleotide sequence: TGTGCCAGTAGTATAGATCAGGGGGCATTTCGGACTGAAGCTTTCTTT.

Points on this clonotype: A much larger clone differs by one base, so this may be a read error. A read error is likely, as this CDR3 ends without the conserved phenylalanine or tryptophan. The V and J genes are TRBV7-9 and TRBJ1-2; perhaps TRBD1 as D (6 bases). V lost 5 bases, J lost 4 bases, and 20 bases lay in between. The CDR3 is 16 amino acids. The germline CDR1 and CDR2 sequences are SEHNR and FQNEAQ (reference sequence). The CDR3 loop is CASSLSFQGRVYGYTL. Here the CDR3 DNA reads TGTGCCAGCAGCCTCTCTTTTCAGGGGCGCGTCTATGGCTACACCCTC.

This clonotype was found many times. This chain links TRBV19 with TRBJ2-7, with TRBD1 matching 7 bases. This CDR3 has 15 residues. The V gene end was trimmed by 6 bases and the J gene end by 5 bases; junction bases not matched to a gene: 13. CDR1 LNHDA and CDR2 SQIVND come from the germline V gene (reference sequence). The CDR3 DNA follows: TGTGCCAGTAGCAAGGGGGCAGGGCGATTCCACGAGCAGTACTTC. Protein: CASSKGAGRFHEQYF.

V and J are TRBV19 and TRBJ2-7; TRBD2 agrees at 9 bases. This CDR3 is built from 14 residues. V lost 5 bases to trimming and J lost 2 bases; unmatched junction nucleotides: 4. Per germline, CDR1 LNHDA and CDR2 SQIVND (reference sequence). The CDR3 coding sequence is TGTGCCAGTAGTTTCCTAGCGGGAACCTACGAGCAGTACTTC. Protein product: CASSFLAGTYEQYF.

About this clonotype itself: Compared with germline, one end of the junction differs, possibly owing to a read error. The chain couples TRBV7-9 to TRBJ1-1; TRBD1 agrees at 10 bases. The CDR3 contains 15 residues. Looked up from germline, CDR1 is SEHNR and CDR2 is FQNEAQ (reference sequence). CDR3 DNA sequence: TGTGCCAGCAGCTCGAGACAGGGGGCTAACACTGAAGCCCTCTTT. This encodes CASSSRQGANTEALF.

This clonotype was counted ten times or more. The rearrangement links TRBV30 to TRBJ2-5, with D hard to call. This CDR3 contains 12 residues. Trimming cost V 5 bases and J 5 bases, with 12 bases left between them. Germline V gene data show CDR1 as GTSNPN and CDR2 as SVGIG (reference sequence). The CDR3 DNA reads TGTGCCTGGCGTGAAGTCCGGGAGACCCAGTACTTC. It encodes CAWREVRETQYF.

The gene calls are TRBV6-4 and TRBJ1-1, with D possibly TRBD1 on 6 matching bases. The CDR3 loop spans 17 amino acids. Germline V gene data show CDR1 as MRHNA and CDR2 as SNTAGT. Trimming pared 6 bases from V and 1 base from J, leaving 21 bases between. The CDR3 sequence is CASRALPEQGPNTEAFF. The CDR3 bases are TGTGCCAGCAGGGCCCTACCCGAACAGGGCCCGAACACTGAAGCTTTCTTT.

This clonotype was picked up a small number of times. V usage is TRBV15 and J usage is TRBJ2-1; 11 bases match TRBD2. Germline assignment: CDR1 LNHNV and CDR2 YYDKDF (reference sequence). After removal of 0 bases from V and 4 bases from J, the junction contained 8 bases not matched to a gene. CDR3 length equals 18 residues. CDR3 in DNA: TGTGCCACCAGCAGAGATGAGACTAGCGGGAAGGCTTACAATGAGCAGTTCTTC. It yields the protein CATSRDETSGKAYNEQFF.

This clonotype appeared many times. The chain joins TRBV7-9 to TRBJ2-3, with 9 bases identical to TRBD2. The CDR3 sequence is 17 residues long. CDR1 is SEHNR, CDR2 FQNEAQ, per germline (reference sequence). The trim removed 5 bases at V and 1 base at J, leaving 10 bases unmatched. Here the CDR3 DNA reads TGTGCCAGCAGCGAACTAGCGGGTGCGCTCGGCACAGATACGCAGTATTTT. Translation: CASSELAGALGTDTQYF.

This clonotype showed up just a few times. A single base separates this from a much larger clone, so it may be a read error. The V and J genes are TRBV14 and TRBJ1-1; D is ambiguous. This CDR3 is 17 amino acids long. Germline V lookup: CDR1 SGHDN, CDR2 FVKESK. The DNA of the CDR3 is TGTGCCGGCAGCCAAGAAATAAACAGCCCTAAAAACACTGAAGCTTTCTTT. Translated: CAGSQEINSPKNTEAFF.

This clonotype was counted many times. The V and J genes are TRBV20-1 and TRBJ2-7; the D is unclear. V lost 2 bases and J lost 3, with 11 bases in between. The germline V gene encodes CDR1 DFQATT and CDR2 SNEGSKA (reference sequence). The CDR3 runs 13 residues. In nucleotides, the CDR3 is TGCAGTGCTAGAAGTTTGGGCAGCTACGAGCAGTACTTC. This translates into CSARSLGSYEQYF.

This clonotype was picked up a small number of times. This chain connects TRBV20-1 to TRBJ2-6; D is undetermined. The V end lost 5 bases, the J end lost 2 bases, and 19 bases lay between the germline ends. Germline lookup yields CDR1 DFQATT and CDR2 SNEGSKA (reference sequence). CDR3 length: 17 amino acids. The CDR3 bases are TGCAGTGCTCGCCCCCCGAGCCCCGCCGCTGGGGCCAACGTCCTGACTTTC. Translation gives CSARPPSPAAGANVLTF.

This clonotype occurred once. Just one base apart from a much larger clone, this may be a read error. CDR3 nucleotide sequence: TGTGCCTGCAGCATGACTCTGAAAGAGACCCAGTACTTC. Translating gives CACSMTLKETQYF. The rearrangement links TRBV11-2 to TRBJ2-5; D unresolved. Germline V gives CDR1 SGHAT, CDR2 FQNNGV. CDR3 length equals 13 residues. Combining the CDR3 with reference TRBV11-2 and TRBJ2-5 gives the whole variable domain EAGVAQSPRYKIIEKRQSVAFWCNPISGHATLYWYQQILGQGPKLLIQFQNNGVVDDSQLPKDRFSAERLKGVDSTLKIQPAKLEDSAVYLCACSMTLKETQYFGPGTRLLVL.

As concerns this clonotype: A much larger clone lies one base from this, so it may be a read error. J is TRBJ2-1 and V is TRBV20-1; 7 positions agree with TRBD2. Gene TRBJ2-7 matches the end of the DNA better, so the J call may be wrong. The CDR3 extends over 14 amino acids. Germline assignment: CDR1 DFQATT and CDR2 SNEGSKA (reference sequence). The DNA for the CDR3 is TGCAGTGCTAAGACGGGACTAAGCTACAATGAGCAGTACTTC. This codes for CSAKTGLSYNEQYF.

The chain carries TRBV9 and TRBJ2-5; 10 nucleotides align to TRBD2. CDR3 length: 15 amino acids. V lost 5 bases and J lost 2; bases outside the gene matches: 6. Looked up from germline, CDR1 is SGDLS and CDR2 is YYNGEE. For the CDR3, the DNA is TGTGCCAGCAGTGGTAGCGGGAGGAGGCAAGAGACCCAGTACTTC. Its translation is CASSGSGRRQETQYF.

This clonotype was seen only a few times. The V call is TRBV11-2, the J call TRBJ2-5, with D possibly being TRBD1 (5 bases). CDR3 size: 11 residues. The germline V gene encodes CDR1 SGHAT and CDR2 FQNNGV. Trimming left V 8 bases short and J 4 bases short, with 8 bases between. The CDR3 DNA reads as TGTGCCAGCCAGGGAAGAGAGACCCAGTACTTC. This sequence encodes CASQGRETQYF.

With respect to this clonotype: A much larger clone lies one base from this, so it may be a read error. The V and J genes are TRBV6-2 or TRBV6-3 and TRBJ1-1, with a possible D match to TRBD1 (6 bases). The germline V and J ends were trimmed by 4 bases and 3 bases, with 12 bases remaining between them. The CDR3 extends over 14 amino acids. Germline assignment: CDR1 MNHEY and CDR2 SVGEGT. CDR3 sequence: CASSLRTEDTEAFF. In nucleotides, the CDR3 is TGTGCCAGCAGTTTACGGACAGAAGACACTGAAGCTTTCTTT.